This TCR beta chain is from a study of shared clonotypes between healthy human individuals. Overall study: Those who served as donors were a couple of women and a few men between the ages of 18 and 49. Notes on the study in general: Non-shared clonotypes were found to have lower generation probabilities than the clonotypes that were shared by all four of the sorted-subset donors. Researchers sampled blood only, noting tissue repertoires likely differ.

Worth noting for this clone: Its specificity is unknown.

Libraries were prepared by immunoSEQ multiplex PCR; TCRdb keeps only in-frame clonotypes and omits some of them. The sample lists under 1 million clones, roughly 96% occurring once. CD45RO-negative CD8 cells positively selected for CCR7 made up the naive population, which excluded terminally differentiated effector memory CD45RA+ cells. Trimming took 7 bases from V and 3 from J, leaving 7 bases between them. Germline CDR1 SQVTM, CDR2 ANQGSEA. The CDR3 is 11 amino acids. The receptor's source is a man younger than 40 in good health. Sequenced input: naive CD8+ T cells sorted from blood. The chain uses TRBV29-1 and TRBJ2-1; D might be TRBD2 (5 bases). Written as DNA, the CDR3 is TGCAGCGGCCGGGACTACAATGAGCAGTTCTTC. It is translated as CSGRDYNEQFF.